The entry below describes one T cell receptor beta chain. This receptor's antigen is unknown. No much larger clonotype is one base removed from it; base qualities were not supplied. The library was generated by the immunoSEQ multiplex PCR assay. A mixture of 60 forward primers for TCR Vbeta segments and 13 reverse primers for TCR Jbeta segments was used in the multiplex PCR. A multiplex PCR assay on genomic DNA amplified the CDR3 region of rearranged TCR beta genes. The Illumina HiSeq System was used to sequence the amplified TCR beta libraries as 87-base-pair reads. The paper's data handling went like this. A later analysis counted approximately 76 million unique TCR beta chains across the roughly 700 repertoires, and 9 million to 14 million of these chains were shared by at least two donors. Raw reads were error-corrected and collapsed into unique sequences with a nearest-neighbor algorithm that merged closely related sequences to remove PCR and sequencing errors. Alignment of CDR3 sequences to IMGT reference sequences was used to assign V, D and J gene segments. For a sequence to be retained, at least a six-nucleotide match to both a V gene segment and a J gene segment was required. A rearrangement was called productive if the CDR3 had no stop codons and remained in frame with V and J, and every other rearrangement was called non-productive. Following IMGT convention, CDR3 was defined as the stretch from the second conserved V-encoded cysteine up to the conserved J-encoded phenylalanine. In an earlier analysis of some 550 of the donors, sequences lacking an unambiguous match to a single V gene segment were excluded. In an earlier analysis of 587 of the donors, a V segment was called functional when productive rearrangements were above 56.7%, and segregating when the standard deviation between donors exceeded 5%. A statistical classification framework was built for diagnosing cytomegalovirus status from the catalog of TCR beta chain sequences. A later analysis assigned V and J genes by comparing TCR nucleotide sequences with IMGT/GENE-DB human TR gene sequences. Using the TCRdist pipeline, a later analysis assigned CDR3 sequences along with most-parsimonious VDJ recombination scenarios. In a later analysis, each TCR beta chain was defined by its CDR3 amino acid sequence together with its V-gene family, and reads lacking a unique V-gene family were excluded. To address suspected cross-contamination and a sequencing artifact, a later analysis removed approximately 600 highly shared, low-generation-probability nucleotide sequences. For each public chain, a later analysis derived a clonal expansion index from normalized ranks of inferred template counts within each repertoire. In a later analysis, generation probabilities were computed using a VDJ recombination model fitted to out-of-frame rearrangements, and the results were checked against IGoR. Hypergeometric tests were used in a later analysis to score TCR-TCR, TCR-HLA and TCR-CMV co-occurrence, with a repertoire-size bias correction applied to the TCR pairs. In a later analysis, false discovery rates were estimated by permuting HLA or CMV assignments 20 times. A later analysis grouped co-occurring TCRs with DBSCAN, adding TCRdist sequence similarity when clustering within HLA-allele-positive subsets. Co-occurrence clustering excluded repertoires with fewer than 30,000 or more than 120,000 public chains, plus five with anomalous nucleotide sharing. Imported from immuneACCESS, the table was reduced by TCRdb to in-frame sequences with V and J called. These copies leave out some clones; in studies compared against another copy, an unresolved V gene accounts for under half, and the cause of the remainder is not known. That table is the source of V, J and clone size, and D and trimming were worked out from the DNA. Here the sample has about 110,000 clones; around 70% occur a single time. Roughly 5.9% of the sample comes from the top ten.

This sample stems from a study of cytomegalovirus exposure and HLA in healthy donors (dated by TCRdb to 2015 to 2018). About the full investigation: In an earlier analysis of 587 of the donors, 276 Gb of sequence data and 90 million to 130 million unique TCR beta sequences from 150 million to 200 million T cells were reported. An early release covering over 500 HLA-typed donors comprised 300 to 350 gigabases of sequencing data and 65 million to 100 million unique TCR sequences. Of the 398 genotyped donors, roughly 80% fell in the genetic ancestry cluster associated with self-reported Caucasian donors. The study was designed to test whether signatures of past pathogen exposure could be identified by cataloging public T cell receptors. The study used immunosequencing to profile the T cell repertoires of some 600 subjects and linked those repertoires to cytomegalovirus serostatus. Along with the approximately 700-subject first cohort, a separate validation cohort of more than 90 different subjects was used. High-throughput TCR immunosequencing, statistical association of individual TCRs with disease status, and machine learning were combined to predict cytomegalovirus infection status. In a later analysis, previously published TCR beta repertoires from some 640 donors were re-analyzed and high-resolution HLA genotyping was added so that TCR occurrence patterns could be studied. The later analysis used no new phenotypic data to find candidate immune exposures, relying instead on TCR beta sequences and their occurrence across donors. An earlier analysis of approximately 580 of the donors used high-throughput TCR beta sequencing to judge whether each TCR beta V gene segment behaved as functional or pseudogenic. Donor age, sex, ethnicity and CMV serostatus were collected together with the repertoire data. Genome-wide SNP genotypes for about 65% of the 666 donors were used in a later genetic analysis, which treated that subset as a discovery cohort. All discovery cohort repertoires had been generated using a single sequencing platform. Class I and class II HLA loci were covered by the typing at four-digit resolution. Typing coverage varied by locus: roughly 629-630 donors for A, B, C, DRB1 and DQB1; roughly 560 for DQA1; around 570 for DPA1; around 450 for DPB1. Roughly five DR-DQ haplotypes were treated as single units for association and clustering because of strong linkage in the cohort. On average, about 240,000 unique TCR beta nucleotide sequences were sequenced per donor among roughly 430 genotyped donors of the cohort, with roughly 19% of those sequences being non-productive. Study-level results and caveats: In a later analysis, HLA-associated TCR beta chains were found to be more clonally expanded and to have lower generation probabilities than equally common non-associated chains. Several of the top co-occurrence clusters appeared to be linked to parvovirus B19, influenza, CMV and Epstein-Barr virus, according to a later analysis. According to a later analysis, TCR association rates differed among HLA loci, with DRB1 alleles showing the most associated TCRs and HLA-C alleles showing the fewest. Roughly uniform sequencing depth across donors was assumed in presence/absence analyses, although this assumption may not hold. In the study, some 180 TCR beta chains were listed as associated with cytomegalovirus. Compared with the roughly 700-donor mean, donors in an Asian-associated ancestry cluster had fewer N-insertions in productive TCRs, according to a later genetic analysis. At a false discovery rate of 0.05, a later analysis linked around 15,000 TCR beta sequences to specific HLA alleles. Broadly in line with IMGT annotations, most TCR beta V segments showed up in productive rearrangements about 90% or about 30% of the time in an earlier analysis of approximately 600 of the donors. Linkage disequilibrium might explain the correlated functional status among segregating V segments, but an unknown experimental factor could not be excluded. The classifier was reported to diagnose cytomegalovirus status with high specificity and sensitivity in both the original cohort and the validation cohort. Because some donors lacked HLA typing at each locus, the association tests relied only on the typed subset. A group of highly shared sequence variants was considered likely to be a technical artifact of the sequencing pipeline. The authors suggested that the approach could potentially be extended to other disease states and immunological phenotypes. Across donors, most TCR sequences were observed very rarely, whereas some public TCRs were present in many individuals. In vitro tests confirmed that a few of the cytomegalovirus-associated TCR beta chains recognize cytomegalovirus antigens. Some IMGT-functional V segments, including TRBV6-2 and TRBV6-3, could not be distinguished by the 87-base-pair reads and were therefore excluded. In this cohort, only TCR beta chains were sequenced, and detectable features were limited by the absence of alpha or paired-chain data. According to a later analysis, most CMV-associated TCR beta chains appeared to be HLA-restricted, and the HLA associations seemed to be driven largely by CMV exposure. For the cohort, immune exposure information was limited to CMV serostatus. V-gene and J-gene trimming of TCR beta chains was associated with a missense DCLRE1C variant in a later genetic analysis, and the association was replicated in an independent cohort. Because counts were too low, roughly 18 rarely observed V segments, including chromosome 9 orphons, were left out of the earlier analysis of over 550 of the donors. When HLA alleles, especially DR and DQ, strongly co-occurred, attributing TCR associations to individual alleles was difficult. A further reported finding was that TCR beta sequences accurately predicted the HLA-A and HLA-B alleles for most subjects in the first cohort.

In total, 600 or so healthy bone marrow donors made up the cohort. At the time of sampling, every cohort member was nominally healthy, though immune exposures that went unrecorded were likely present. The donor was CMV seropositive and belonged to the group of 250 to 300 seropositive cohort members. A peripheral blood sample was collected from each donor, and TCR beta sequencing was performed on peripheral blood mononuclear cells. The Qiagen DNeasy Blood Extraction Kit was used to extract genomic DNA from the blood cell samples. There are 15 amino acids in the CDR3, from cysteine to phenylalanine inclusive. CDR3 DNA is the only sequence kept; it has 45 bases, read in frame from the first base. Via the germline V gene (reference sequence), CDR1 is SEHNR and CDR2 FQNEAQ. The trim is 0 bases for V and 5 bases for J, with a gap of 13 bases between the germline ends.

The sample consisted of PBMCs. The origin of this receptor is a woman between 70 and 85 years old in good health and CMV-seropositive. The V gene is TRBV7-9 and the J gene is TRBJ1-1; the D gene identity is not certain. In nucleotide form, the sequence is TGTGCCAGCAGCTTAGCGTATAATCGGGAAACTGAAGCTTTCTTT. Translation gives CASSLAYNRETEAFF.